Sequencing of this T cell receptor beta chain was carried out in a study of OX40 agonist ivuxolimab in advanced cancers. Study-level background: Ivuxolimab was an agonistic, fully human IgG2 monoclonal antibody directed against OX40 (CD134), a costimulatory receptor. Among the 52 dose-escalation patients, around 19 had hepatocellular carcinoma, 15 or so melanoma, 9 renal cell carcinoma and 9 head and neck cancer. Intravenous ivuxolimab was administered to patients every 2 weeks at six dose levels: 0.01, 0.1, 0.3, 1.5, 3 and 10 mg/kg. Patients were allowed to have had prior anti-PD-1, anti-PD-L1 or anti-CTLA-4 therapy, and around 40% of the dose-escalation patients had previously received checkpoint inhibitors. Peripheral TCRbeta sequencing was intended to test whether TCR sequence diversity was altered and clonal T-cell expansion was caused by ivuxolimab. In the dose-escalation cohort, over 65% of patients were male, and the mean age was approximately 60 years, with a range of about 23 to 80. Partial responses occurred in three dose-escalation patients: two with cutaneous melanoma and one with hepatocellular carcinoma. The paper reports the monotherapy dose-escalation portion (N of about 54 patients) of the phase I ivuxolimab trial.

Genomic DNA was isolated from the sorted cells so that the TCRbeta CDR3 region could be sequenced. The immunoSEQ Assay was used to sequence the TCRbeta CDR3 regions. TCRdb's version of the immuneACCESS table is confined to in-frame rearrangements and falls short of the full clone set. An unresolved V gene accounts for under half of the shortfall where checked; the remainder is of unknown origin. This sample gives about 64,000 clones in total; approximately 89% of them show up just once. The top ten clonotypes cover approximately 0.44% of the sample. The trial excluded patients who had a history of autoimmune disease or were on systemic immunosuppression. Peripheral blood for TCR sequencing was collected from all dose cohorts at baseline, on cycle 4 day 1, and on cycle 7 day 1. The samples were taken from a phase I, first-in-human, multicenter, open-label dose-escalation trial of ivuxolimab. Adults with locally advanced or metastatic melanoma, renal cell carcinoma, hepatocellular carcinoma or head and neck squamous cell carcinoma were enrolled in the trial. Before TCR sequencing, CD4+ T cells and CD8+ T cells were sorted from peripheral blood as separate populations.

Comments on this clone: Its specific antigen is unknown. Qualities for individual bases were not recorded, and no much larger clone is one base off.

What the study reported, not specific to this receptor: The antigen specificity of the clonally expanded peripheral T cells was not determined. At doses of 0.1 to 3.0 mg/kg, clonal expansion of both CD4+ and CD8+ T cells in blood was seen between baseline and week 6. In the 0.1-3.0 mg/kg groups, partial responders had among the lowest normalized peripheral clonal expansion, particularly in CD8+ T cells. After ivuxolimab, CD8+ T cells had more expanded clones than CD4+ T cells on average. Low levels of normalized T-cell clonal expansion were also seen in some patients who did not respond.

The CDR3 contains 15 residues, cysteine and phenylalanine counted. Only the CDR3 DNA is retained, 45 bases long and in frame from the first base. From the germline V gene, CDR1 is SGHTA and CDR2 is FQGNSA. V loses 1 base at its end and J loses 3 bases; junction bases beyond the gene matches: 5. This receptor was obtained from an adult with an advanced solid tumor such as melanoma, head and neck, liver or kidney cancer. The specimen comprised CD4+ or CD8+ T cells sorted from blood, sampled in a trial of the OX40 agonist ivuxolimab. The chain was built from TRBV7-2 and TRBJ2-5; TRBD1 lines up with 7 middle nucleotides. The nucleotides are TGTGCCAGCAGCTTAGTGGCCGGGACAGAAGAGACCCAGTACTTC. Protein translation: CASSLVAGTEETQYF.